Listed below are T cell receptor beta chains from one sample, sequenced in a study of CD8 T cells in ankylosing spondylitis. TCRdb reprocessed the 5' RACE reads with MiXCR, giving one entry per CDR3 protein. The table has 300,000 to 400,000 distinct CDR3 sequences, about 20% seen once. Sequencing input: blood, either unsorted or a sorted T cell fraction (not recorded which). Receptors were obtained from a male donor with ankylosing spondylitis. CDR3s include the opening cysteine and the closing phenylalanine or tryptophan. D genes are given only for firm matches. Some rows mark clone size as missing; the rest say once, few, many or name a class of expanded clone.

v_call	cdr3_length	d_call	j_call	clone_size	cdr3_nt	cdr3_aa
TRBV7-3	12	-	TRBJ2-1	few	TGTGCCAGCGGACGGGAGCACAATGAGCAGTTCTTC	CASGREHNEQFF
TRBV6-1	13	-	TRBJ1-1	-	TGTGCCAGCAGGGACATTATGAACACTGAAGCTTTCTTT	CASRDIMNTEAFF
TRBV28	13	TRBD2	TRBJ2-7	-	TGTGCCAGCAGTTCTAGCGGGAGTCACGAGCAGTACTTC	CASSSSGSHEQYF
TRBV12-3/TRBV12-4	14	TRBD1	TRBJ1-2	-	TGTGCCAGCAGTCCCGGGACAGCGCTTCGTGGCTACACCTTC	CASSPGTALRGYTF
TRBV3-1	14	-	TRBJ2-2	-	TGTGCCAGCAGCCAAGGTGTAGCCTTCGGGGAGCTGTTTTTT	CASSQGVAFGELFF
TRBV7-9	12	-	TRBJ2-1	-	TGTGCCAGCAGCTTAGAAGGCAGCCACGAGTTCTTC	CASSLEGSHEFF
TRBV7-2	16	-	TRBJ2-2	few	TGTGCCAGCAGCTTAGCAGGGGGAGGGCCAGGCGGGGAGCTGTTTTTT	CASSLAGGGPGGELFF
TRBV5-1	14	-	TRBJ1-1	few	TGCGCCAGCAGCTTGGTTCTCCGGGACACTGAAGCTTTCTTT	CASSLVLRDTEAFF
TRBV27	15	TRBD2	TRBJ2-2	few	TGTGCCAGCAGTTTACGGACTAGCGGAACCGGGGAGCTGTTTTTT	CASSLRTSGTGELFF
TRBV5-8	14	-	TRBJ2-3	few	TGTGCCAGCAGCTTGAGGCCTGTCGCGGATACGCAGTATTTT	CASSLRPVADTQYF
TRBV29-1	13	TRBD2	TRBJ2-5	few	TGCAGCGTTGGAAGCGGGAGAGCGGAGACCCAGTACTTC	CSVGSGRAETQYF
TRBV12-3/TRBV12-4	13	-	TRBJ1-5	few	TGTGCCAGCAGTCCCTACCCCAATCAGCCCCAGCATTTT	CASSPYPNQPQHF
TRBV6-1	12	-	TRBJ1-2	few	TGTGCCAGCAGTGAATACGGCTATGGCTACACCTTC	CASSEYGYGYTF
TRBV20-1	17	TRBD2	TRBJ2-7	-	TGCAGTGCTACCCAAGAGATGGGGGGGACTAGCGGGGGCGAGCAGTACTTC	CSATQEMGGTSGGEQYF
TRBV20-1	13	TRBD1	TRBJ2-1	few	TGCAGTGCTCCGGGACAGGTACTTAATGAGCAGTTCTTC	CSAPGQVLNEQFF
TRBV11-2	20	-	TRBJ1-4	few	TGTGCCAGCAGCTTAGATAAGCAGACGAGGTGGATCGCAACTAATGAAAAACTGTTTTTT	CASSLDKQTRWIATNEKLFF
TRBV5-1	14	TRBD1	TRBJ1-3	-	TGCGCCAGCAGGACACAGGGGGCGGGAAACACCATATATTTT	CASRTQGAGNTIYF
TRBV10-1	14	TRBD2	TRBJ2-7	-	TGCGCCAGCCCCGGGACTAGCAAGTCCTACGAGCAGTACTTC	CASPGTSKSYEQYF
TRBV4-2	12	-	TRBJ2-7	few	TGTGCCAGCAGCCAGGCCCCCTACGAGCAGTACTTC	CASSQAPYEQYF
TRBV28	15	-	TRBJ2-5	few	TGTGCCAGCACCGTCCCGGGAGTATACGGGGAGACCCAGTACTTC	CASTVPGVYGETQYF
TRBV4-3	14	-	TRBJ2-2	-	TGCGCCAGCGGCGGGATGCTAGCCGGCGGGGAGCTGTTTTTT	CASGGMLAGGELFF
TRBV5-1	16	-	TRBJ1-6	-	TGCGCCAGCAGCTTGGACAGCCGGAGTTATAATTCACCCCTCCACTTT	CASSLDSRSYNSPLHF
TRBV20-1	16	TRBD2	TRBJ2-4	-	TGCAGTGCCCCTAGCGGGAGTTTGGGGGGCAAAAACATTCAGTACTTC	CSAPSGSLGGKNIQYF
TRBV11-1	19	TRBD1	TRBJ1-6	-	TGTGCCAGCAGCTCAAGGGGCGGGCAGGGGGCGCCCTATAATTCACCCCTCCACTTT	CASSSRGGQGAPYNSPLHF
TRBV13	14	-	TRBJ1-5	few	TGTGCCAGCAGCTTCTTTGGCGGGGATCAGCCCCAGCATTTT	CASSFFGGDQPQHF
TRBV11-2	13	-	TRBJ1-1	-	TGTGCCAGCAGCTTAGGGCACGGGGCTGAAGCTTTCTTT	CASSLGHGAEAFF
TRBV10-3	13	-	TRBJ2-7	few	TGTGCCATCAGTGAGTCTAGGTCCTACGGGCAGTACTTC	CAISESRSYGQYF
TRBV7-2	15	TRBD2	TRBJ2-7	-	TGTGCCAGCAGCTTAGTTGCGGGAGTTTGGAACGAGCAGTACTTC	CASSLVAGVWNEQYF
TRBV18	16	-	TRBJ2-6	few	TGTGCCAGCTCACCACGGTCTGTCAGCGGGGCCAACGTCCTGACTTTC	CASSPRSVSGANVLTF
TRBV13	14	-	TRBJ1-2	-	TGTGCCAGCAGCTCCCCAGGGGCCCCCGGTGGCTACACCTTC	CASSSPGAPGGYTF
TRBV7-8	15	-	TRBJ2-2	-	TGTGCCAGCAGCTTAGTTTCGGTGAACACCGGGGAGCTGTTTTTT	CASSLVSVNTGELFF
TRBV29-1	13	TRBD2	TRBJ2-7	-	TGCAGCGTGGGACTAGCGGGAAGCTACGAGCAGTACTTC	CSVGLAGSYEQYF
TRBV7-3	15	TRBD2	TRBJ2-1	-	TGTGCCAGCAGCCCCGGGACTAGATATCGCAATGAGCAGTTCTTC	CASSPGTRYRNEQFF
TRBV11-2	15	TRBD2	TRBJ2-1	-	TGTGCCAGCAGCCCTCGGGGGGGGCATGCCGATGAGCAGTTCTTC	CASSPRGGHADEQFF
TRBV4-2	17	TRBD2	TRBJ2-7	-	TGTGCCAGCAGCCAATTTTTCACGAGCGGGAGCTCCTACGAGCAGTACTTC	CASSQFFTSGSSYEQYF
TRBV24-1	13	-	TRBJ2-1	few	TGTGCCACCAGTGATGATAGAGGCAATGAGCAGTTCTTC	CATSDDRGNEQFF
TRBV6-5	15	-	TRBJ2-4	few	TGTGCCAGCAGTTTTTACGCATACGGCAAAAACATTCAGTACTTC	CASSFYAYGKNIQYF